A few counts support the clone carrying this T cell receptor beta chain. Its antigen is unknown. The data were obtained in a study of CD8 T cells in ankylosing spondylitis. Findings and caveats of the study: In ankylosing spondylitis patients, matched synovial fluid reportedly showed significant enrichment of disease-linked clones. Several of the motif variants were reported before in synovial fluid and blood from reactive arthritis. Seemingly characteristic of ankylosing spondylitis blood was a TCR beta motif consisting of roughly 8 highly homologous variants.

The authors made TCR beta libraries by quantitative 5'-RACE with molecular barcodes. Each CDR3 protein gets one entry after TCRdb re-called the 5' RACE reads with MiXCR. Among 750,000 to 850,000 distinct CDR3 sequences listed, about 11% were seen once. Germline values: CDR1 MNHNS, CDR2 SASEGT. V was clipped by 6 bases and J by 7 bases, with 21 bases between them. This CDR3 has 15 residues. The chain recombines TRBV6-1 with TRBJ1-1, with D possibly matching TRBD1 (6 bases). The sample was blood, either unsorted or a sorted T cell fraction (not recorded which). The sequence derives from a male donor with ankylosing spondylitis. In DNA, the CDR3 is TGTGCCAGCAGCGATAGGAGCCAGGGGCTGATTGAAGCTTTCTTT. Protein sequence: CASSDRSQGLIEAFF.